The rows below give T cell receptor beta chains drawn from one sample of a study of shared clonotypes between healthy human individuals. Assay: immunoSEQ multiplex PCR; the TCRdb copy retains only in-frame clones and omits some. The data hold under 600,000 clones, with 95% to 98% observed a single time. Sequencing was carried out using naive CD4+ T cells sorted from blood. These receptors originate from a woman aged 25 to 39 in good health. Each CDR3 is given with its conserved first and last residue. D genes are given only for firm matches. Rows may omit the clone size; those that give it use once, few, many or a size class.

clone size	J gene	D gene	V gene	CDR3 protein	CDR3 DNA
NA	TRBJ2-6	NA	TRBV7-9	CASSLGGAPGANVLTF	TGTGCCAGCAGCTTAGGAGGAGCCCCTGGGGCCAACGTCCTGACTTTC
NA	TRBJ1-2	TRBD1	TRBV5-1	CASSLVRGTGVHDGYTF	TGCGCCAGCAGCTTGGTACGGGGGACAGGGGTCCATGATGGCTACACCTTC
NA	TRBJ1-2	NA	TRBV6-1	CATTPKDYGYTF	TGTGCCACGACGCCTAAGGACTATGGCTACACCTTC
NA	TRBJ2-7	TRBD1	TRBV28	CASIRGQGLEQYF	TGTGCCAGCATAAGGGGGCAGGGTCTCGAGCAGTACTTC
NA	TRBJ2-1	NA	TRBV7-6	CASSLRADVNEQFF	TGTGCCAGCAGCCTTAGGGCGGACGTCAATGAGCAGTTCTTC
NA	TRBJ1-2	NA	TRBV7-9	CASSLVTGNYGYTF	TGTGCCAGCAGCTTAGTAACAGGGAACTATGGCTACACCTTC
NA	TRBJ2-1	NA	TRBV23-1	CASSQGSETGSYIVTGVDNEQFF	TGCGCCAGCAGTCAGGGGAGTGAGACAGGGTCTTATATCGTTACGGGAGTTGACAATGAGCAGTTCTTC
NA	TRBJ2-7	TRBD1	TRBV28	CASSATGGTYEQYF	TGTGCCAGCAGTGCGACAGGGGGGACCTACGAGCAGTACTTC
NA	TRBJ1-5	TRBD1	TRBV19	CASSSQDRGSNQPQHF	TGTGCCAGTAGTAGTCAAGACAGGGGAAGCAATCAGCCCCAGCATTTT
NA	TRBJ2-2	NA	TRBV18	CASSPPGGTGELFF	TGTGCCAGCTCACCTCCGGGTGGCACCGGGGAGCTGTTTTTT
NA	TRBJ2-7	NA	TRBV28	CASSLKPGTRGIDF	TGTGCCAGCAGTTTAAAACCCGGGACCCGCGGTATCGACTTC
NA	TRBJ2-1	TRBD2	TRBV9	CASSLGLAGGQDEQFF	TGTGCCAGCAGCTTGGGACTAGCGGGAGGGCAGGATGAGCAGTTCTTC
NA	TRBJ2-5	TRBD2	TRBV2	CASSPPGREGFGETQYF	TGTGCCAGCAGCCCTCCTGGGCGGGAGGGGTTTGGAGAGACCCAGTACTTC
NA	TRBJ1-1	TRBD1	TRBV28	CASRLDRVGATEAFF	TGTGCCAGCAGGCTGGACAGGGTGGGTGCCACTGAAGCTTTCTTT
NA	TRBJ2-1	TRBD2	TRBV10-3	CAISGLANEQFF	TGTGCCATCAGTGGACTAGCCAATGAGCAGTTCTTC
once	TRBJ2-5	NA	TRBV5-4	CASSLAGRQETQYF	TGTGCCAGCAGCTTGGCCGGCCGACAAGAGACCCAGTACTTC
NA	TRBJ1-5	TRBD1	TRBV19	CASSPEGQGRQPQHF	TGTGCCAGTAGTCCGGAGGGACAGGGCCGTCAGCCCCAGCATTTT
once	TRBJ2-2	TRBD2	TRBV6-5	CASTELASGELFF	TGTGCCAGCACCGAACTAGCGTCCGGGGAGCTGTTTTTT
NA	TRBJ2-7	TRBD2	TRBV4-1	CASSQDRGAGVFSEQYF	TGCGCCAGCAGCCAAGATAGGGGAGCGGGAGTATTTTCCGAGCAGTACTTC
NA	TRBJ2-1	NA	TRBV18	CASSPKQGSEQFF	TGTGCCAGCTCACCAAAACAGGGTAGTGAGCAGTTCTTC
NA	TRBJ2-7	NA	TRBV28	CASSFVDYEQYF	TGTGCCAGCAGTTTTGTAGACTACGAGCAGTACTTC
NA	TRBJ2-7	TRBD2	TRBV5-1	CASSSVGGRRKDEQYF	TGCGCCAGCAGCTCCGTGGGGGGGAGGCGGAAGGACGAGCAGTACTTC
NA	TRBJ2-7	NA	TRBV6-5	CASSPPGLEQYF	TGTGCCAGCAGTCCCCCGGGATTAGAGCAGTACTTC
once	TRBJ1-2	NA	TRBV18	CASSPSDSTYGYTF	TGTGCCAGCTCACCTTCTGACAGTACCTATGGCTACACCTTC
NA	TRBJ2-1	TRBD2	TRBV5-6	CASSLVASGGLEQFF	TGTGCCAGCAGCTTGGTGGCTAGCGGGGGGCTCGAGCAGTTCTTC
NA	TRBJ1-2	TRBD1	TRBV5-1	CASSTGDPGYTF	TGCGCCAGCTCCACAGGGGACCCTGGCTACACCTTC
NA	TRBJ2-1	NA	TRBV28	CASSFGQRGEQFF	TGTGCCAGCAGTTTCGGACAGCGCGGGGAGCAGTTCTTC
NA	TRBJ2-7	TRBD2	TRBV11-2	CASSLAGEGYEQYF	TGTGCCAGCAGCTTAGCGGGGGAGGGATACGAGCAGTACTTC
NA	TRBJ2-1	TRBD2	TRBV28	CASSLGTSGNYEQFF	TGTGCCAGCAGTTTGGGGACTAGCGGGAACTATGAGCAGTTCTTC
NA	TRBJ2-7	NA	TRBV30	CAWSGGSYEQYF	TGTGCCTGGAGTGGGGGGAGCTACGAGCAGTACTTC
NA	TRBJ1-5	NA	TRBV5-1	CASSLLGENQPQHF	TGCGCCAGCAGCTTGTTGGGGGAGAATCAGCCCCAGCATTTT
NA	TRBJ2-1	NA	TRBV27	CASSLRLTRGRVSYNEQFF	TGTGCCAGCAGCCTACGATTAACTAGGGGGAGAGTATCCTACAATGAGCAGTTCTTC
NA	TRBJ2-1	NA	TRBV28	CASSPPGPDYNEQFF	TGTGCCAGCAGTCCCCCGGGACCCGACTACAATGAGCAGTTCTTC
NA	TRBJ2-7	NA	TRBV6-5	CASSKDTGAYEQYF	TGTGCCAGCAGCAAGGACACCGGGGCCTACGAGCAGTACTTC
NA	TRBJ1-4	TRBD1	TRBV28	CASSLVGATGGEKLFF	TGTGCCAGCAGTTTAGTCGGGGCGACAGGGGGTGAAAAACTGTTTTTT
NA	TRBJ2-3	NA	TRBV18	CASSQFSPAGDTQYF	TGTGCCAGCTCACAATTCTCCCCGGCGGGAGATACGCAGTATTTT
NA	TRBJ2-1	NA	TRBV5-1	CASSLGESEQFF	TGCGCCAGCAGCTTGGGAGAGAGTGAGCAGTTCTTC
NA	TRBJ2-3	NA	TRBV4-2	CASSQDAGRGALRITDTQYF	TGTGCCAGCAGCCAGGACGCGGGGAGGGGGGCCCTTCGTATCACAGATACGCAGTATTTT
once	TRBJ1-2	TRBD1	TRBV7-9	CASSPNRGLYGYTF	TGTGCCAGCAGCCCCAACAGGGGGCTCTATGGCTACACCTTC
NA	TRBJ1-2	NA	TRBV29-1	CSVAMDTNYGYTF	TGCAGCGTTGCTATGGACACTAACTATGGCTACACCTTC
NA	TRBJ2-3	TRBD2	TRBV10-2	CASSVTSGTTDTQYF	TGCGCCAGCAGTGTTACTAGCGGGACGACAGATACGCAGTATTTT
NA	TRBJ2-1	NA	TRBV10-3	CAISESPSYNEQFF	TGTGCCATCAGTGAGTCGCCCTCCTACAATGAGCAGTTCTTC
NA	TRBJ1-4	NA	TRBV4-1	CASSQVGRENEKLFF	TGCGCCAGCAGCCAAGTAGGCAGAGAAAATGAAAAACTGTTTTTT
NA	TRBJ2-1	TRBD2	TRBV4-2	CASSQAAHGLADNEQFF	TGTGCCAGCAGCCAAGCGGCCCACGGACTAGCCGACAATGAGCAGTTCTTC
NA	TRBJ2-7	NA	TRBV11-2	CASRPFPKTSIPYEQYF	TGTGCCAGCAGACCCTTCCCCAAAACTAGTATTCCGTACGAGCAGTACTTC
NA	TRBJ2-5	NA	TRBV9	CASSVGTDWETQYF	TGTGCCAGCAGCGTAGGGACGGACTGGGAGACCCAGTACTTC
NA	TRBJ1-1	NA	TRBV5-4	CASRGALMRNTEAFF	TGTGCCAGCAGGGGGGCTCTTATGAGGAACACTGAAGCTTTCTTT
NA	TRBJ2-3	TRBD1	TRBV7-3	CASSLSQGATDTQYF	TGTGCCAGCAGCCTCTCGCAGGGGGCGACAGATACGCAGTATTTT
NA	TRBJ2-7	TRBD2	TRBV6-5	CASSYSAGGFYEQYF	TGTGCCAGCAGTTACTCAGCGGGAGGGTTCTACGAGCAGTACTTC
NA	TRBJ2-7	TRBD2	TRBV14	CASSQGLAAVYEQYF	TGTGCCAGCAGCCAAGGACTAGCGGCTGTCTACGAGCAGTACTTC